The entry below gives a single T cell receptor beta chain sequence along with its context. This sample was taken from a study of blood T cell repertoires in COVID-19. Per the authors' pipeline: Reference gene primers were amplified, and this amplification served to estimate nucleated cell counts. Libraries were prepared by immunoSEQ multiplex PCR; TCRdb keeps only in-frame clonotypes and omits some of them. Clone size and the V and J calls come from that table; the DNA yielded D and trimming. The sample shows roughly 120,000 clones, about 88% of them seen only once. The germline V gene has CDR1 SGHRS and CDR2 YFSETQ. There are 15 residues in the CDR3. After removal of 0 bases from V and 7 bases from J, the junction contained 5 bases not matched to a gene.

Sequenced: peripheral blood. This clonotype originated in a man between 50 and 59 years old with active COVID-19. The rearrangement uses TRBV5-1 and TRBJ1-1; 11 nucleotides line up with TRBD1. The CDR3 sequence is CASSLGTGGNREAFF. CDR3 nucleotide sequence: TGCGCCAGCAGCTTGGGGACAGGGGGCAATCGTGAAGCTTTCTTT.